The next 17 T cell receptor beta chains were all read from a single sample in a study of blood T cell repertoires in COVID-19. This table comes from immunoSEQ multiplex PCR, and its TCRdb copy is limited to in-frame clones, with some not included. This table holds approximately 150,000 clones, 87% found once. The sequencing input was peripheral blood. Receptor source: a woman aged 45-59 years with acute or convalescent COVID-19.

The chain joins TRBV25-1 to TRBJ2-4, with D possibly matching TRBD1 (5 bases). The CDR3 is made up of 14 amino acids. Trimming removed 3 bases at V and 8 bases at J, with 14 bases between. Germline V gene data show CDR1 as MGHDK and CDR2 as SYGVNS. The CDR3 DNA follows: TGTGCCAGCAGTGATGTAAGGGGTTTTGACATTCAGTACTTC. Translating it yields CASSDVRGFDIQYF.

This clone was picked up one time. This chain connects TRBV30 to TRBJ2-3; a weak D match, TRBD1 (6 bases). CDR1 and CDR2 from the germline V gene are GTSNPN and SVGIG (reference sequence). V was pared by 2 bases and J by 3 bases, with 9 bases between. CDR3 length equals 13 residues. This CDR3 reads CAWSLGQTDTQYF. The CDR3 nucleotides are TGTGCCTGGAGTTTAGGACAGACAGATACGCAGTATTTT.

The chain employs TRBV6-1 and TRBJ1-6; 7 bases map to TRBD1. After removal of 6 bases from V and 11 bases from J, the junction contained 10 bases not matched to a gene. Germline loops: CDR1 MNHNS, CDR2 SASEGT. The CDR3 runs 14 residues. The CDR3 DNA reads TGTGCCAGCAGCGTAGGACAGGCAATCGCACCCCTCCACTTT. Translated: CASSVGQAIAPLHF.

The DNA for the CDR3 is TGCGCCAGCAGCTTGACGACTAGCGGGGGGGGCTCCGAGCAGTACTTC. Its translation: CASSLTTSGGGSEQYF. This sequence joins TRBV5-1 and TRBJ2-7, with 14 bases aligning to TRBD2. CDR3 size: 16 residues. The V segment lost 1 base and the J segment 6 bases; nucleotides outside the gene matches: 6. CDR1 is SGHRS and CDR2 is YFSETQ in the germline V gene.

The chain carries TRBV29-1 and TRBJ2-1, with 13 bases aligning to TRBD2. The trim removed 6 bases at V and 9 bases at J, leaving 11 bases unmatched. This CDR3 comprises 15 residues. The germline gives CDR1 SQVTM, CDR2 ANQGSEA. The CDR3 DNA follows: TGCAGCGTCGGCTTCATGACTAGCGGGAGGAGTGAGCAGTTCTTC. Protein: CSVGFMTSGRSEQFF.

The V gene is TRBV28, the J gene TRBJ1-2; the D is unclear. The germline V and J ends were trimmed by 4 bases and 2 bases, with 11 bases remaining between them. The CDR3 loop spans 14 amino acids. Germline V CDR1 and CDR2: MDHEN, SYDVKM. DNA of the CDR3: TGTGCCAGCAGTTCACTAGGTTACAACTATGGCTACACCTTC. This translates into CASSSLGYNYGYTF.

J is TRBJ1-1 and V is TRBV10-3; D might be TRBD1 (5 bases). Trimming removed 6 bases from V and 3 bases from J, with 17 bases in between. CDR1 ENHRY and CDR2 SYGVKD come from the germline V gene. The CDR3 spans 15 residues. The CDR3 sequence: CAISSFGGVYTEAFF. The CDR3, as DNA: TGTGCCATCAGCTCCTTCGGGGGTGTGTACACTGAAGCTTTCTTT.

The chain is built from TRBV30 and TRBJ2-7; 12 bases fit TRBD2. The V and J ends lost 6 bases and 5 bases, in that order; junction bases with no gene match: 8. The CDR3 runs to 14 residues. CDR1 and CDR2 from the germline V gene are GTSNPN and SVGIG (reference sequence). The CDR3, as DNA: TGTGCCTGTCGTAGACTAGCGGGAGATCACGAGCAGTACTTC. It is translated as CACRRLAGDHEQYF.

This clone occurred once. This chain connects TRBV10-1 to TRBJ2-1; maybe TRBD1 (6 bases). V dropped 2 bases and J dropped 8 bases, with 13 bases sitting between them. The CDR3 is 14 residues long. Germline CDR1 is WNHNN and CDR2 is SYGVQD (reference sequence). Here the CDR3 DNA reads TGCGCCAGCAGTGAGGTTACAGGGCGGGATGAGCAGTTCTTC. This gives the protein CASSEVTGRDEQFF.

In DNA, the CDR3 is TGTGCCAGCAGCTTAGGTCGCGGGGGGGCCCCCTACGAGCAGTACTTC. Encoded protein: CASSLGRGGAPYEQYF. V and J are TRBV7-3 and TRBJ2-7; 9 bases are a match to TRBD2. The CDR3 is 16 residues long. Germline CDR1 and CDR2: SGHTA and FQGTGA. V gave up 2 bases and J gave up 2 bases; unmatched junction bases: 7. Drawing the rest from reference TRBV7-3 and TRBJ2-7, the complete variable domain is GAGVSQTPSNKVTEKGKYVELRCDPISGHTALYWYRQSLGQGPEFLIYFQGTGAADDSGLPNDRFFAVRPEGSVSTLKIQRTERGDSAVYLCASSLGRGGAPYEQYFGPGTRLTVT.

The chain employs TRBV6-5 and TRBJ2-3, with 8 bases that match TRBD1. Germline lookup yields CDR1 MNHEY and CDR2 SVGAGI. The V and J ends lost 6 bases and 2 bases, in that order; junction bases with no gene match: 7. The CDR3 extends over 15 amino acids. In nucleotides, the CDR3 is TGTGCCAGCAGGATAGACAGGGGCCCCACAGATACGCAGTATTTT. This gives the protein CASRIDRGPTDTQYF.

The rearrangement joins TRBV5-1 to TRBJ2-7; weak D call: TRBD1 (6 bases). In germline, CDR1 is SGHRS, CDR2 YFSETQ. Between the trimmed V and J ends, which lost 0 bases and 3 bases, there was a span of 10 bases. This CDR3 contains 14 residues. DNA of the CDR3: TGCGCCAGCAGCTTGGACAGGGAATACTACGAGCAGTACTTC. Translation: CASSLDREYYEQYF.

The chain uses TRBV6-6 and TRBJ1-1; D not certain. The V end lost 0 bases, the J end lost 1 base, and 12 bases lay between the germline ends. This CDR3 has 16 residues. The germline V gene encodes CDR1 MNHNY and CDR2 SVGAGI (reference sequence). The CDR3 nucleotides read TGTGCCAGCAGTTACTCACCCCCCGAGGGGAACACTGAAGCTTTCTTT. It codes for CASSYSPPEGNTEAFF.

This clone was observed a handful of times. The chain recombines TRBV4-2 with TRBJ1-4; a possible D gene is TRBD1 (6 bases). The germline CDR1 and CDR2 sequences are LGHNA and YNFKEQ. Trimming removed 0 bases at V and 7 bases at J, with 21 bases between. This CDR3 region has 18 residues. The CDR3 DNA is TGTGCCAGCAGCCAAGATTATGGGAGACAGGCGGTAGGTGAAAAACTGTTTTTT. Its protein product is CASSQDYGRQAVGEKLFF.

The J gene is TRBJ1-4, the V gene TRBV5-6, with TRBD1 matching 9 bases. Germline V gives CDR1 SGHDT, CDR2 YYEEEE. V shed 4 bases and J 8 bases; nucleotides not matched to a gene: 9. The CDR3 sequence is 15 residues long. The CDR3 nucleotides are TGTGCCAGCAGCGGACTACAGGGGGCGCGGGAAAAACTGTTTTTT. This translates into CASSGLQGAREKLFF.

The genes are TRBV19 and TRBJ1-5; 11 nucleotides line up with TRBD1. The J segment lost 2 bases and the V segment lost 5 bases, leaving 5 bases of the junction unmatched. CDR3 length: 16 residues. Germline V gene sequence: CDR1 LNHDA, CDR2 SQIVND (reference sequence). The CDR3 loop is CASSPGTGGRNQPQHF. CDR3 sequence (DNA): TGTGCCAGTAGTCCAGGGACAGGGGGTCGCAATCAGCCCCAGCATTTT.

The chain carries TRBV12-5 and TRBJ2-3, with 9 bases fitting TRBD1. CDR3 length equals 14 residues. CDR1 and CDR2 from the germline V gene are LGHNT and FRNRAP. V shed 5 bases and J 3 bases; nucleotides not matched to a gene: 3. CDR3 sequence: CASGTGQGTDTQYF. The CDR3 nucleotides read TGTGCTAGTGGTACCGGACAGGGGACAGATACGCAGTATTTT.